This T cell receptor beta chain appears in the sequencing data of a study of beta chain features in type 1 diabetes. Via the markers CD45RO/CCR7/CD25/CD127/CD95/CD27, stem cell-like memory, regulatory, central memory and naive CD4+ cells were sorted. In all sorted populations, purity surpassed 95%. Expressed TCRB transcripts were sequenced after all isolated RNA was converted to cDNA. Sequencing used immunoSEQ multiplex PCR; TCRdb keeps in-frame clones, though not all of them. In the table there are some 360,000 clones, around a tenth of which are singletons. This CDR3 spans 14 amino acids. The J segment lost 7 bases and the V segment lost 5 bases, leaving 9 bases of the junction unmatched. Germline values: CDR1 ENHRY, CDR2 SYGVKD. Overall study results and limits: Shorter TCRB CDR3s, moderately but significantly so, were found in Type 1 diabetes patients in all four CD4+ subsets.

Comments on this clone: Its antigen remains unidentified.

This chain uses TRBV10-3 with TRBJ2-3, with 7 bases that match TRBD2. Material for sequencing was central memory CD4+ T cells from blood. The source is a man aged 25-45 years with type 1 diabetes. CDR3 nucleotides: TGTGCCATCAGTCAGGAGGGAGGGGTATATACGCAGTATTTT. As protein: CAISQEGGVYTQYF.